The 25 T cell receptor beta chains in this list originate from one sample, sequenced in a study of regulatory T cells in long-lasting Graves disease. The time point is: newly diagnosed GD, antithyroid drugs for less than 3 months. The TCR library was made from RNA extracted from PBMCs. CDR3 regions were amplified by Arm-PCR using iRepertoire HTBI primers to build TCR beta libraries. TCRdb reprocessed the multiplex PCR reads with MiXCR, giving one entry per CDR3 protein. This sample carries roughly 520,000 distinct CDR3 sequences, around 13% of them seen once, and the ten largest clones take approximately 9.6%. This same sample was also part of a study on T cells in Graves' hyperthyroidism and ophthalmopathy.

The specimen comprised peripheral blood mononuclear cells (PBMCs), sampled at new diagnosis, from a patient treated with antithyroid drugs. These TCRs come from a woman younger than 45 with Graves disease.

Only a few counts were recorded for this clonotype. This sequence joins TRBV29-1 and TRBJ1-1, with a weak D call TRBD1 (6 bases). Germline CDR1 is SQVTM and CDR2 is ANQGSEA. This CDR3 has 16 amino acids. Between the trimmed V and J ends, which lost 1 base and 3 bases, there was a span of 18 bases. This chain's CDR3 is CSVEGKPGHGDTEAFF. The CDR3 region has the DNA TGCAGCGTTGAAGGAAAACCGGGACATGGAGACACTGAAGCTTTCTTT. Full variable domain (remainder filled in from reference TRBV29-1 and TRBJ1-1): SAVISQKPSRDICQRGTSLTIQCQVDSQVTMMFWYRQQPGQSLTLIATANQGSEATYESGFVIDKFPISRPNLTFSTLTVSNMSPEDSSIYLCSVEGKPGHGDTEAFFGQGTRLTVV.

Comment on this clonotype: This likely comes from a read error, as the CDR3 has no conserved phenylalanine or tryptophan at its end. The chain is built from TRBV5-6 and TRBJ1-1; D is unclear. The CDR3 is 12 amino acids. Germline-derived CDR1 and CDR2 are SGHDT and YYEEEE. V was cut by 3 bases and J by 3 bases, with 6 bases left in between. CDR3: CASSSDHTEAFV. The CDR3 nucleotides are TGTGCCAGCAGCTCGGATCACACTGAAGCTTTCGTT.

This clonotype was recorded a few times. The chain recombines TRBV7-2 with TRBJ2-3; no reliable D call. V was shortened by 5 bases and J by 3 bases, with 6 bases between the two germline ends. CDR1 is SGHTA, CDR2 FQGNSA, per germline. The CDR3 spans 12 residues. CDR3 sequence reads: CASSVMTDTQYF. The CDR3 nucleotides are TGTGCCAGCAGCGTCATGACAGATACGCAGTATTTT.

This clonotype was seen at least ten times. The chain employs TRBV20-1 and TRBJ2-1; no clear D gene. The germline V gene has CDR1 DFQATT and CDR2 SNEGSKA (reference sequence). CDR3 length equals 16 residues. V lost 1 base, J lost 7 bases, and 20 bases lay in between. CDR3 residues: CSARASASLRVNEQFF. The CDR3 coding sequence is TGCAGTGCTAGAGCAAGTGCGTCCTTAAGGGTTAATGAGCAGTTCTTC.

This clonotype was counted ten times or more. The V gene is TRBV7-9, the J gene TRBJ1-2; tentative D call: TRBD1 (5 bases). The CDR3 totals 14 residues. V lost 2 bases to trimming and J lost 8 bases, with 15 bases between them. The germline gives CDR1 SEHNR, CDR2 FQNEAQ (reference sequence). CDR3 sequence: CASSLPGRGYGYTF. The DNA for the CDR3 is TGTGCCAGCAGCTTACCTGGGAGGGGATACGGCTACACCTTC.

This clonotype occurred many times. The V and J genes are TRBV28 and TRBJ1-3, with TRBD1 as a possible D gene (5 bases). Germline V CDR1 and CDR2: MDHEN, SYDVKM. The CDR3 totals 14 residues. Trimming cost V 3 bases and J 5 bases, with 11 bases left between them. The CDR3 nucleotides read TGTGCCAGCAGTTTCAAGGGGTGGAGAAACACCATATATTTT. Translated, it gives CASSFKGWRNTIYF.

This clonotype was counted between two and nine times. The rearrangement links TRBV5-1 to TRBJ1-4; D unclear. From germline, CDR1 is SGHRS and CDR2 YFSETQ. The CDR3 totals 15 residues. Trimming left V 3 bases short and J 0 bases short, with 9 bases between. The CDR3 loop is CASSWISATNEKLFF. The CDR3 DNA follows: TGCGCCAGCAGCTGGATCTCGGCAACTAATGAAAAACTGTTTTTT.

The chain is built from TRBV20-1 and TRBJ2-2; no reliable D call. Germline CDR1 DFQATT, CDR2 SNEGSKA (reference sequence). V was cut by 3 bases and J by 7 bases, with 12 bases left in between. The CDR3 extends over 13 amino acids. The CDR3 protein is CSARDVALGELFF. The CDR3 DNA reads TGCAGTGCTAGGGACGTTGCTCTCGGGGAGCTGTTTTTT.

V usage is TRBV5-1 and J usage is TRBJ2-5; unclear D gene. Trimming took off 3 bases at V and 11 bases at J, with 11 bases between the two ends. Germline V CDR1 and CDR2: SGHRS, YFSETQ. This CDR3 comprises 11 residues. In DNA form, the CDR3 reads TGCGCCAGCAGCTCAGAGAGTAGTCAGTACTTC. Residues: CASSSESSQYF. Using reference TRBV5-1 and TRBJ2-5 for the parts outside the CDR3, the full variable domain is KAGVTQTPRYLIKTRGQQVTLSCSPISGHRSVSWYQQTPGQGLQFLFEYFSETQRNKGNFPGRFSGRQFSNSRSEMNVSTLELGDSALYLCASSSESSQYFGPGTRLLVL.

This clonotype has a handful of counts. The rearrangement uses TRBV5-8 and TRBJ2-5, with TRBD2 identical over 7 bases. This CDR3 contains 16 residues. The germline V gene has CDR1 SGHTS and CDR2 YDEGEE. V gave up 4 bases and J gave up 5 bases; unmatched junction bases: 14. The CDR3 protein is CASSPSAAGVGETQYF. In DNA form, the CDR3 reads TGTGCCAGCAGCCCTTCGGCGGCGGGAGTGGGGGAGACCCAGTACTTC.

This clonotype has at least ten counts. The chain combines TRBV28 with TRBJ1-1, with 7 bases that match TRBD1. V gave up 6 bases and J gave up 4 bases; unmatched junction bases: 8. The CDR3 length is 14 residues. The germline gives CDR1 MDHEN, CDR2 SYDVKM. CDR3 amino acids: CASSLTGVGTEAFF. CDR3 DNA: TGTGCCAGCAGCCTAACAGGGGTCGGCACTGAAGCTTTCTTT.

Many counts were recorded for this clonotype. This sequence joins TRBV19 and TRBJ2-3, with no clear D. V was pared by 5 bases and J by 2 bases, with 17 bases between. Germline values: CDR1 LNHDA, CDR2 SQIVND (reference sequence). CDR3 length equals 16 residues. Here the CDR3 DNA reads TGTGCCAGTAGTCCCCCCCCCGGCTACAACACAGATACGCAGTATTTT. It codes for CASSPPPGYNTDTQYF.

This chain links TRBV20-1 with TRBJ1-4, with a tentative D call TRBD1 (5 bases). This CDR3 has 15 amino acids. Trimming cost V 0 bases and J 6 bases, with 14 bases left between them. In germline, CDR1 is DFQATT, CDR2 SNEGSKA (reference sequence). CDR3 nucleotides: TGCAGTGCTAGAGATGAAAGGGGCGTGTATGAAAAACTGTTTTTT. Encoded protein: CSARDERGVYEKLFF.

The chain uses TRBV2 and TRBJ2-7, with D possibly matching TRBD2 (5 bases). Trimming took 6 bases from V and 4 from J, leaving 13 bases between them. The germline gives CDR1 SNHLY, CDR2 FYNNEI. The CDR3 extends over 13 amino acids. CDR3 protein: CASRLGERYEQYF. CDR3 DNA sequence: TGTGCCAGCAGGCTCGGGGAGCGTTACGAGCAGTACTTC.

The gene calls are TRBV20-1 and TRBJ1-2; D possibly corresponds to TRBD1 (6 bases). V lost 6 bases, J lost 4 bases, and 9 bases lay in between. This CDR3 has 11 amino acids. Germline V gene data show CDR1 as DFQATT and CDR2 as SNEGSKA (reference sequence). CDR3 DNA sequence: TGCAGTGCCGGGGGCAGCTATGGCTACACCTTC. This translates into CSAGGSYGYTF.

This clonotype was counted only a few times. The V call is TRBV20-1, the J call TRBJ2-7, with D possibly called TRBD1 or TRBD2 (5 bases each). Trimming shortened V by 2 bases and J by 3 bases, and 14 bases separated the two germline ends. CDR3 size: 14 residues. The V gene's germline CDR1 is DFQATT and CDR2 SNEGSKA (reference sequence). The CDR3 sequence is CSARSRGRIYEQYF. The CDR3 DNA reads as TGCAGTGCTAGATCGAGGGGACGCATCTACGAGCAGTACTTC.

This clonotype was observed many times. The chain employs TRBV30 and TRBJ2-3, with 11 bases matching TRBD2. The germline CDR1 and CDR2 sequences are GTSNPN and SVGIG (reference sequence). V was clipped by 0 bases and J by 6 bases; unmatched bases: 5. The CDR3 contains 15 residues. CDR3 in DNA: TGTGCCTGGAGTGTAATAGCGGGAGGGCCGGATACGCAGTATTTT. It is translated as CAWSVIAGGPDTQYF.

V gene TRBV4-3 combines with J gene TRBJ2-1; 10 bases are a match to TRBD2. CDR3 length: 19 residues. Germline CDR1 is LGHNA and CDR2 is YSLEER. V lost 0 bases and J lost 0; bases outside the gene matches: 8. CDR3 region: CASSQDPSLAGGSYNEQFF. CDR3 sequence (DNA): TGCGCCAGCAGCCAAGATCCCTCATTAGCGGGAGGCTCCTACAATGAGCAGTTCTTC.

This clonotype was found a few times. The V gene is TRBV20-1, the J gene TRBJ2-3; D may match TRBD1 or TRBD2 (6 bases each). Germline loops: CDR1 DFQATT, CDR2 SNEGSKA (reference sequence). This CDR3 is 16 amino acids long. V lost 0 bases and J 0 bases, leaving 13 bases between the germline ends. CDR3 in DNA: TGCAGTGCTAGAGATCCCAGGGGACTTAGCACAGATACGCAGTATTTT. Its protein product is CSARDPRGLSTDTQYF.

The V and J genes are TRBV28 and TRBJ1-5; D gene uncertain. Trimming left V 5 bases short and J 3 bases short, with 11 bases between. The CDR3 totals 14 residues. Germline V gene lookup returns CDR1 MDHEN and CDR2 SYDVKM. CDR3 in amino acids: CASSPRRSNQPQHF. The DNA of the CDR3 is TGTGCCAGCAGTCCCCGGCGGTCCAATCAGCCCCAGCATTTT. The full variable domain, with the rest looked up from reference TRBV28 and TRBJ1-5, is DVKVTQSSRYLVKRTGEKVFLECVQDMDHENMFWYRQDPGLGLRLIYFSYDVKMKEKGDIPEGYSVSREKKERFSLILESASTNQTSMYLCASSPRRSNQPQHFGDGTRLSIL.

The genes are TRBV18 and TRBJ2-1; D gene uncertain. This CDR3 spans 14 amino acids. V shed 3 bases and J shed 2 bases, with 8 bases lying between them. CDR1 and CDR2 (germline): KGHSH, LQKENI. The CDR3 coding sequence is TGTGCCAGCTCACCGTGGCTAGCCTACAATGAGCAGTTCTTC. It is translated as CASSPWLAYNEQFF. The full variable domain, with the rest looked up from reference TRBV18 and TRBJ2-1, is NAGVMQNPRHLVRRRGQEARLRCSPMKGHSHVYWYRQLPEEGLKFMVYLQKENIIDESGMPKERFSAEFPKEGPSILRIQQVVRGDSAAYFCASSPWLAYNEQFFGPGTRLTVL.

A few counts support this clonotype. The rearrangement joins TRBV19 to TRBJ1-5, with 9 positions matching TRBD1. Germline trimming cut 5 bases from V and 2 bases from J; bases unmatched to any gene: 10. CDR3 length: 17 residues. CDR1 is LNHDA, CDR2 SQIVND, per germline (reference sequence). CDR3 sequence reads: CASSPDRGGWGNQPQHF. CDR3 coding DNA: TGTGCCAGTAGTCCGGACAGGGGAGGTTGGGGCAATCAGCCCCAGCATTTT.

This chain connects TRBV18 to TRBJ2-3; TRBD2 might be the D (5 bases). Trimming left V 0 bases short and J 0 bases short, with 13 bases between. Germline V gene lookup returns CDR1 KGHSH and CDR2 LQKENI. This CDR3 comprises 17 residues. The CDR3 loop is CASSPPSSGPSTDTQYF. The CDR3 region has the DNA TGTGCCAGCTCACCACCGTCAAGCGGACCTAGCACAGATACGCAGTATTTT.

The V gene is TRBV6-2 or TRBV6-3, the J gene TRBJ1-2; D is unclear. This CDR3 comprises 11 residues. Germline V gene data show CDR1 as MNHEY and CDR2 as SVGEGT. The V gene lost 11 bases and the J gene lost 2 bases, with 9 bases spanning the gap. Here the CDR3 reads CAVRENYGYTF. The CDR3 DNA reads TGTGCCGTCCGGGAGAACTATGGCTACACCTTC.

This clonotype has a handful of counts. This chain uses TRBV6-2 or TRBV6-3 with TRBJ2-2; the match to TRBD1 covers 8 bases. V lost 5 bases to trimming and J lost 7 bases; unmatched junction nucleotides: 9. The CDR3 contains 15 residues. The germline V gene has CDR1 MNHEY and CDR2 SVGEGT. Written as DNA, the CDR3 is TGTGCCAGCAGTGGACAGGGAGTCACGGGCGGGGAGCTGTTTTTT. This gives the protein CASSGQGVTGGELFF.